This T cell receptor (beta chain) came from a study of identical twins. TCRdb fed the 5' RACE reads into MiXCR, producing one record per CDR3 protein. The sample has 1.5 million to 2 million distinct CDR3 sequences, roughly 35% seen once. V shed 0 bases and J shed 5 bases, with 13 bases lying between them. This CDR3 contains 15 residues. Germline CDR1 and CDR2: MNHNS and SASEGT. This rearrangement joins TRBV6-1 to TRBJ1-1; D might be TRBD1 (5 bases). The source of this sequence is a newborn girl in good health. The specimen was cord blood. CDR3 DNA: TGTGCCAGCAGTGAAGCAGTAGGGGTGGGAACTGAAGCTTTCTTT. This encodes CASSEAVGVGTEAFF.